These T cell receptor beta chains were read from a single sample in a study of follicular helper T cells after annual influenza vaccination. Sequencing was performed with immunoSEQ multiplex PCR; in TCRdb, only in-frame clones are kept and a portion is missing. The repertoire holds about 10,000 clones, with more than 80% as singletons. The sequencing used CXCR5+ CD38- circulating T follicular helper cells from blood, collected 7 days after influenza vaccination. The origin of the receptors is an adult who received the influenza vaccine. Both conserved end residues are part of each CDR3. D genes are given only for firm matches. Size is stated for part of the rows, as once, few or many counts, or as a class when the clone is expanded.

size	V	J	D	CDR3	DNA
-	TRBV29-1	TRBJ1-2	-	CSALEGYGYTF	TGCAGCGCCCTCGAGGGATATGGCTACACCTTC
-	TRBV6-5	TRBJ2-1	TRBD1	CASTWGTGDEQFF	TGTGCCAGCACCTGGGGGACAGGCGATGAGCAGTTCTTC
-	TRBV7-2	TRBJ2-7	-	CASSPAQSYEQYF	TGTGCCAGCAGCCCAGCCCAATCCTACGAGCAGTACTTC
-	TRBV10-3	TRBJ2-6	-	CAISSSGPGANVLTF	TGTGCCATCAGCAGTAGTGGACCTGGGGCCAACGTCCTGACTTTC
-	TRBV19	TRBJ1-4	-	CASKSLTAEKLFF	TGTGCCAGTAAGTCGTTGACAGCTGAAAAACTGTTTTTT
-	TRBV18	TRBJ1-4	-	CASSPSQVGTNEKLFF	TGTGCCAGCTCACCGTCTCAGGTAGGAACTAATGAAAAACTGTTTTTT
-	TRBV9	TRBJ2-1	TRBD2	CASSPRLAGANKQFF	TGTGCCAGCAGCCCCCGACTAGCGGGGGCGAATAAGCAGTTCTTC
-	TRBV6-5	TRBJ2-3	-	CASSYSSRDTQYF	TGTGCCAGCAGTTACTCGTCGAGGGATACGCAGTATTTT
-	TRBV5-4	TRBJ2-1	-	CASSRREGSYNEQFF	TGTGCCAGCAGCCGACGAGAGGGCTCCTACAATGAGCAGTTCTTC
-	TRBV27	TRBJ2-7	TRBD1	CASAWTGTQNEQYF	TGTGCCAGCGCCTGGACAGGGACGCAAAACGAGCAGTACTTC
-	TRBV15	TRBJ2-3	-	CATSRDPKRRTDTQYF	TGTGCCACCAGCAGAGATCCAAAGCGCAGAACAGATACGCAGTATTTT
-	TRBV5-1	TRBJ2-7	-	CASRVQRTSYEQYF	TGCGCCAGCAGAGTCCAACGGACCTCCTACGAGCAGTACTTC
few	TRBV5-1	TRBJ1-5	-	CASSLEGNNQPQHF	TGCGCCAGCAGCTTAGAGGGAAACAATCAGCCCCAGCATTTT
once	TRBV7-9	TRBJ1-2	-	CASSPRRETNYGYTF	TGTGCCAGCAGCCCCCGGAGGGAAACTAACTATGGCTACACCTTC
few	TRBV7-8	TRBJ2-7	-	CASSFPGAYEQYF	TGTGCCAGCAGCTTCCCGGGCGCCTACGAGCAGTACTTC
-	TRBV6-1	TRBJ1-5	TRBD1	CASSELGGQTYSNQPQHF	TGTGCCAGCAGTGAATTGGGGGGACAGACTTATAGCAATCAGCCCCAGCATTTT
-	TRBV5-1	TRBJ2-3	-	CASSLVISTDTQYF	TGCGCCAGCAGCTTGGTCATCAGCACAGATACGCAGTATTTT
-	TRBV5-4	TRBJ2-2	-	CASSASVGARNTGELFF	TGTGCCAGCAGCGCTAGCGTGGGTGCGAGGAACACCGGGGAGCTGTTTTTT
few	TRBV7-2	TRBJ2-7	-	CASSPQGGLEQYF	TGTGCCAGCAGCCCTCAGGGGGGGCTAGAGCAGTACTTC
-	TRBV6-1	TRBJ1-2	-	CASSEERIYGYTF	TGTGCCAGCAGTGAAGAACGGATCTATGGCTACACCTTC
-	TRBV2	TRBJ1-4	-	CASSILRESEKLFF	TGTGCCAGCAGTATCTTAAGGGAGAGTGAAAAACTGTTTTTT
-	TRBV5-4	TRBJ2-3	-	CASSLTGPSDTDTQYF	TGTGCCAGCAGCTTGACGGGTCCTAGCGACACAGATACGCAGTATTTT
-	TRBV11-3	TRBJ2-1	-	CASGKTWGGGLDEQFF	TGTGCCAGCGGGAAAACTTGGGGGGGCGGGCTCGATGAGCAGTTCTTC
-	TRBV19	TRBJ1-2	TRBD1	CASSNVGTGPHYGYTF	TGTGCCAGTAGTAACGTCGGGACAGGGCCCCACTATGGCTACACCTTC
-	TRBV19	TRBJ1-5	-	CASRPDAGGEFRHQPQHF	TGTGCCAGTAGGCCTGACGCCGGAGGGGAGTTTCGGCATCAGCCCCAGCATTTT
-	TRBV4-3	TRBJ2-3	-	CASSQNPAGSDTQYF	TGCGCCAGCAGCCAAAACCCCGCAGGGTCAGATACGCAGTATTTT
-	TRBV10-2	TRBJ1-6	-	CASSLGTYNSPLHF	TGCGCCAGCAGTCTCGGGACGTATAATTCACCCCTCCACTTT
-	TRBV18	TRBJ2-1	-	CASSLLSSYNEQFF	TGTGCCAGCTCTCTCCTTAGCTCCTACAATGAGCAGTTCTTC
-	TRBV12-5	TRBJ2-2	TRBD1	CASALGQGNTGELFF	TGTGCTAGTGCCCTGGGACAGGGGAACACCGGGGAGCTGTTTTTT
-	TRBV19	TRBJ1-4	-	CARDSLNEKLFF	TGTGCCAGAGACAGCCTTAATGAAAAACTGTTTTTT
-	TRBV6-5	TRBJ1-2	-	CASSYSRTNYGYTF	TGTGCCAGCAGTTATAGTAGAACGAACTATGGCTACACCTTC
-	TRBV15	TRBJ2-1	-	CATSRSSGYNEQFF	TGTGCCACCAGCCGTAGTTCGGGGTACAATGAGCAGTTCTTC
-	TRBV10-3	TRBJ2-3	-	CAISREQGAETDTQYF	TGTGCCATCAGTCGGGAACAGGGTGCGGAAACAGATACGCAGTATTTT